These 13 T cell receptor beta chains share one sample of origin, sequenced in a study of regulatory T cells in long-lasting Graves disease (dated by TCRdb to 2020 to 2022). Per the publication, the time point label means: newly diagnosed GD, antithyroid drugs for less than 3 months. RNA was extracted from PBMCs in TRIzol for both TCR sequencing and RNA sequencing. The library relied on multiplex PCR. The data were produced on an Illumina HiSeq 4000. CDR3 regions were amplified by Arm-PCR with iRepertoire HTBI primers to construct TCR beta libraries. The raw public reads went through TCRdb reprocessing: fastp at Q25, MiXCR clone calling, in-frame beta chains kept. Rows with a matching CDR3 protein are joined into one entry that keeps the most common DNA and genes. The sample contains 350,000 to 400,000 distinct CDR3 sequences, around 15% of them found a single time. The ten largest clones capture 20% to 25% of the sample.

This sample was also put to use in a study of T cells in Graves' hyperthyroidism and ophthalmopathy.

The source material was peripheral blood mononuclear cells (PBMCs), sampled at new diagnosis, from a patient treated with antithyroid drugs. These receptors all stem from a woman aged 18 to 35 with Graves disease. Donor details come from another sample of the same person, matched by shared clones.

As concerns this clonotype: One base separates it from a far larger clone, so it is likely a read error. V is TRBV6-2 or TRBV6-3 and J is TRBJ2-1; D is unresolved. V dropped 4 bases and J dropped 3 bases, with 13 bases sitting between them. The germline CDR1 and CDR2 sequences are MNHEY and SVGEGT. The CDR3 covers 15 residues. Here the CDR3 reads CASSFGRSIYNEQFF. The CDR3 DNA sequence: TGTGCCAGCAGTTTTGGGCGGAGCATCTACAATGAGCAGTTCTTC.

This clonotype appeared many times. The chain joins TRBV30 to TRBJ1-1; 7 bases are shared with TRBD1. The J segment lost 0 bases and the V segment lost 1 base, leaving 17 bases of the junction unmatched. The CDR3 is made up of 19 amino acids. Germline CDR1 reads GTSNPN; CDR2 reads SVGIG (reference sequence). In DNA, the CDR3 is TGTGCCTGGAGTGAAAGGTTACAGGGGAGATTCTTTATGAACACTGAAGCTTTCTTT. Residues: CAWSERLQGRFFMNTEAFF. Variable domain in full (rest from reference TRBV30 and TRBJ1-1): SQTIHQWPATLVQPVGSPLSLECTVEGTSNPNLYWYRQAAGRGLQLLFYSVGIGQISSEVPQNLSASRPQDRQFILSSKKLLLSDSGFYLCAWSERLQGRFFMNTEAFFGQGTRLTVV.

This clonotype has more than one count but fewer than ten. A single base separates this from a much larger clone, so it may be a read error. The chain is built from TRBV28 and TRBJ2-3, with 8 bases lining up with TRBD1. The CDR3 is 16 residues long. Looked up from germline, CDR1 is MDHEN and CDR2 is SYDVKM. CDR3 sequence (DNA): TGTGCCAGCAGTCTATGGGCAGGGGGCGCAACAGATACGCAGTATTTT. Translating gives CASSLWAGGATDTQYF.

This clonotype was found a few times. The V gene is TRBV15, the J gene TRBJ1-2; D is uncertain. The CDR3 consists of 15 residues. The germline V gene has CDR1 LNHNV and CDR2 YYDKDF (reference sequence). V dropped 0 bases and J dropped 1 base, with 9 bases sitting between them. CDR3 residues: CATSRDPTFNYGYTF. The CDR3, as DNA: TGTGCCACCAGCAGAGACCCGACTTTTAACTATGGCTACACCTTC.

The J gene is TRBJ2-7, the V gene TRBV28, with 7 bases aligning to TRBD2. V was pared by 5 bases and J by 4 bases, with 5 bases of the junction left unmatched. CDR1 MDHEN and CDR2 SYDVKM come from the germline V gene. The CDR3 has 13 amino acids. The CDR3: CASSQRTSYEQYF. CDR3 coding DNA: TGTGCCAGCAGTCAAAGGACTAGTTACGAGCAGTACTTC.

This clonotype has just one count. A read error is the likely source, as a far larger clone sits one nucleotide away. This is likely a read error, given that the CDR3 carries no conserved phenylalanine or tryptophan at its end. CDR3 DNA sequence: TGTGCCAGCAGCTCCGAGGTGGGACTAGTAGGTGGTGAGCAGTTCCTC. This encodes CASSSEVGLVGGEQFL. The chain joins TRBV11-2 to TRBJ2-1; TRBD2 matches 8 bases. CDR1 SGHAT and CDR2 FQNNGV come from the germline V gene. The CDR3 consists of 16 residues. The J segment lost 9 bases and the V segment lost 4 bases, leaving 14 bases of the junction unmatched.

This clonotype was recorded at least ten times. The chain carries TRBV6-2 or TRBV6-3 and TRBJ2-7, with 8 bases lining up with TRBD1. CDR3 length: 16 residues. In germline, CDR1 is MNHEY, CDR2 SVGEGT. Trimming took 2 bases from V and 3 from J; bases not matched to a gene: 9. The CDR3 sequence: CASSYVLGQAIYEQYF. The CDR3 DNA sequence: TGTGCCAGCAGTTACGTATTGGGACAGGCGATCTACGAGCAGTACTTC.

The V and J genes are TRBV6-9 and TRBJ1-4; the D is unclear. The germline CDR1 and CDR2 sequences are MNHGY and SVAAGI. This CDR3 comprises 14 residues. The V gene lost 3 bases and the J gene lost 7 bases, with 12 bases spanning the gap. The CDR3 loop reads CASSYYGVTEKLFF. In DNA, the CDR3 is TGTGCCAGCAGTTACTATGGGGTTACTGAAAAACTGTTTTTT.

As concerns this clonotype: A much larger clone lies a single base off, so this may be a read error. The conserved final phenylalanine or tryptophan is absent from the CDR3, which likely points to a read error. The chain recombines TRBV11-3 with TRBJ1-5, with a possible D match to TRBD1 (6 bases). The ends were cut back, 8 bases at V and 5 bases at J, with 19 bases in the middle. CDR1 is SGHNT and CDR2 is YENEEA in the germline V gene. CDR3 length: 15 residues. The CDR3 DNA sequence: TGTGCCAGCGAAATTCCAGGGGTCACGGATCAGCCCCAGCATCTT. Amino acid sequence: CASEIPGVTDQPQHL.

This clonotype was found many times. The V and J genes are TRBV3-1 and TRBJ2-5, with TRBD2 as a possible D gene (6 bases). The length of the CDR3 is 16 residues. V was pared by 4 bases and J by 0 bases, with 15 bases between. Per the germline V gene, CDR1 is LGHDT and CDR2 is YNNKEL (reference sequence). CDR3 bases: TGTGCCAGCAGCCCCCCCGGGACTTTGTACCAAGAGACCCAGTACTTC. Amino acid sequence: CASSPPGTLYQETQYF.

This clonotype was picked up many times. The V gene is TRBV30, the J gene TRBJ2-6; tentatively, D is TRBD1 (6 bases). Trimming cost V 0 bases and J 0 bases, with 12 bases left between them. The germline CDR1 and CDR2 sequences are GTSNPN and SVGIG (reference sequence). This CDR3 has 17 residues. This chain's CDR3 is CAWSVNREYSGANVLTF. The CDR3 coding sequence is TGTGCCTGGAGTGTAAACAGGGAGTACTCTGGGGCCAACGTCCTGACTTTC.

Ten or more counts support this clonotype. The gene calls are TRBV2 and TRBJ1-4, with D uncertain. The CDR3 is 15 residues long. The germline gives CDR1 SNHLY, CDR2 FYNNEI. V gave up 0 bases and J gave up 5 bases, with 10 bases separating them. The CDR3 spells CASSEAGRRNEKLFF. CDR3 bases: TGTGCCAGCAGTGAAGCCGGTAGGAGGAATGAAAAACTGTTTTTT.

The genes are TRBV10-3 and TRBJ2-3, with TRBD1 as a possible D gene (5 bases). The V gene lost 8 bases and the J gene lost 4 bases, with 10 bases spanning the gap. Per the germline V gene, CDR1 is ENHRY and CDR2 is SYGVKD. This CDR3 spans 12 amino acids. DNA for the CDR3: TGTGCCATCGACCAGGGTCCAGATACGCAGTATTTT. This codes for CAIDQGPDTQYF.